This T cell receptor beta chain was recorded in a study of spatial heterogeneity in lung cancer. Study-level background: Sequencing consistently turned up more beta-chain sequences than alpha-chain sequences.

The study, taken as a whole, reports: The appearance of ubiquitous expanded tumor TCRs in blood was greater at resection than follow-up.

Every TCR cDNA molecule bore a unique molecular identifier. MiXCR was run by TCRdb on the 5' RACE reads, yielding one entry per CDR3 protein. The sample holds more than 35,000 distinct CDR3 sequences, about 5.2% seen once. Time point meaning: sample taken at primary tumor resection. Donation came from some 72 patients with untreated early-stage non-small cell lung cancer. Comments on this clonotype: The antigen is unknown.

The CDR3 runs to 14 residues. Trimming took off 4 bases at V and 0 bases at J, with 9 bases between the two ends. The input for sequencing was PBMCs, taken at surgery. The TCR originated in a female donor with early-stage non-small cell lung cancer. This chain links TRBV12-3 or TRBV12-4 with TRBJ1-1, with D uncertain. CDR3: CASSWNTMNTEAFF. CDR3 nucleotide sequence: TGTGCCAGCAGTTGGAACACCATGAACACTGAAGCTTTCTTT.